This TCR beta chain was recorded in a study of memory CD4+ T cells and cytomegalovirus serostatus. The table lists this clone with a count of one. In germline, CDR1 is SGHRS, CDR2 YFSETQ. Trimming removed 1 base at V and 1 base at J, with 11 bases between. This CDR3 is 15 amino acids long. The repertoire was sequenced with immunoSEQ multiplex PCR; TCRdb's copy has only in-frame clones and lacks some. This sample yields tens of thousands of clones, of which 79% are seen a single time; roughly 1.1% belongs to the top ten. Single viable CD3+CD4+CD8-CD45RO+ cells were sorted as the memory CD4+ T cells. The receptor comes from an adult in good health and CMV-seronegative. Sequencing was done on a sample of memory CD4+ T cells from blood. This rearrangement joins TRBV5-1 to TRBJ1-1, with D unresolved. The CDR3 DNA sequence: TGCGCCAGCAGCTTGTTTTCGGCAGGGAACACTGAAGCTTTCTTT. Translated, it gives CASSLFSAGNTEAFF.